This note documents a single T cell receptor beta chain sequence. Its antigen is undetermined. A few pembrolizumab responders had their TCRs sequenced. CDR3 length: 15 amino acids. The germline V gene has CDR1 SGHNT and CDR2 YENEEA. Trimming at V came to 5 bases and at J to 2 bases, leaving 9 bases not matched to a gene. The table came from immunoSEQ multiplex PCR; TCRdb's copy has only in-frame clones and leaves some out. The table includes some 22,000 clones, roughly four fifths detected once. This entry belongs to a study of PD-1 blockade in mismatch repair-deficient tumors. Study-wide results and limits: Rapid post-treatment expansion, then contraction, generally preceding radiologic response, marked tumor-resident clones.

The sequences come from peripheral blood, collected 2 weeks after starting pembrolizumab. The TCR originated in an adult with mismatch repair-deficient cancer. The chain has TRBV11-3 and TRBJ2-7, with 7 nucleotides matching TRBD1. This chain's CDR3 is CASSPLGTEAYEQYF. The CDR3 DNA is TGTGCCAGCAGCCCCCTAGGGACAGAGGCCTACGAGCAGTACTTC.